These T cell receptor beta chains were read from a single sample in a study of blood T cell repertoires in COVID-19. The repertoire was sequenced with immunoSEQ multiplex PCR; TCRdb's copy has only in-frame clones and lacks some. Among about 300,000 clones, approximately 88% were seen once, and the ten largest hold more than 1.2%. Source material: peripheral blood. These receptor sequences come from a human donor with COVID-19, enrolled during active disease. The donor label of this sample is uncertain. CDR3s include the opening cysteine and the closing phenylalanine or tryptophan. A D gene is named only where the DNA matches it firmly. Only part of the rows carry a size: once, few, many, or a class if the clone is expanded.

J gene,D gene,CDR3 length,clone size,V gene,CDR3 DNA,CDR3 protein
TRBJ2-5,.,14,.,TRBV7-2,TGTGCCAGCAGCCGGGTAGTAAATGAAGAGACCCAGTACTTC,CASSRVVNEETQYF
TRBJ2-1,.,15,.,TRBV7-3,TGTGCCAGCAGCACCGTTTTGAGCTCCTACAATGAGCAGTTCTTC,CASSTVLSSYNEQFF
TRBJ2-7,.,15,.,TRBV5-4,TGTGCCAGCAGCTTGGCCGGGCAGGGTCCCTACGAGCAGTACTTC,CASSLAGQGPYEQYF
TRBJ1-2,.,13,.,TRBV19,TGTGCCAGTAGTATGGGCGAGGGATATGGCTACACCTTC,CASSMGEGYGYTF
TRBJ2-1,.,16,.,TRBV5-6,TGTGCCAGCAGCCAGGTCGGGGGTGGGACCTACAATGAGCAGTTCTTC,CASSQVGGGTYNEQFF
TRBJ1-2,.,13,.,TRBV7-8,TGTGCCAGCAGCCTCCCTTATAACTATGGCTACACCTTC,CASSLPYNYGYTF
TRBJ2-1,TRBD1,14,.,TRBV6-1,TGTGCCAGCAGTGAAGGGGACAGTTACAATGAGCAGTTCTTC,CASSEGDSYNEQFF
TRBJ2-7,TRBD1,15,.,TRBV5-1,TGCGCCAGCAGCCCGACAGGGTTTCGGGTCGCCGAGCAGTACTTC,CASSPTGFRVAEQYF
TRBJ1-3,.,16,.,TRBV7-8,TGTGCCAGCAGCCCAAAGCGGCAGCTGGAAGGAAACACCATATATTTT,CASSPKRQLEGNTIYF
TRBJ2-2,.,12,few,TRBV29-1,TGCAGCTGGAGTCCGAACACCGGGGAGCTGTTTTTT,CSWSPNTGELFF
TRBJ2-1,.,16,.,TRBV15,TGTGCCACCAGCATCCAAATAGCGGCTAAGAACAATGAGCAGTTCTTC,CATSIQIAAKNNEQFF
TRBJ2-2,TRBD1,14,.,TRBV19,TGTGCCAGTAGGAGGGACAGCTACACCGGGGAGCTGTTTTTT,CASRRDSYTGELFF
TRBJ1-5,.,15,.,TRBV19,TGTGCCAGCTCTCCCACTCCGCCTCAGGGCCGACCCCAGCATTTT,CASSPTPPQGRPQHF
TRBJ1-4,.,15,.,TRBV7-8,TGTGCCAGCAGCTCTCTGACAGCAACTAATGAAAAACTGTTTTTT,CASSSLTATNEKLFF
TRBJ2-3,.,15,.,TRBV27,TGTGCCAGCACCTATGGACAGACTAGCACAGATACGCAGTATTTT,CASTYGQTSTDTQYF
TRBJ1-5,TRBD1,16,.,TRBV2,TGTGCCAGCAGTGGGGACGGGACAGGGAGCAATCAGCCCCAGCATTTT,CASSGDGTGSNQPQHF
TRBJ2-1,TRBD2,15,.,TRBV28,TGTGCCAGCAGACGCGGACTAGCGGGAGCGGGTGAGCAGTTCTTC,CASRRGLAGAGEQFF
TRBJ2-3,.,15,.,TRBV19,TGTGCCAGTAGTATTCGGGCAGGGTGGACAGATACGCAGTATTTT,CASSIRAGWTDTQYF
TRBJ1-6,.,15,.,TRBV28,TGTGCCAGCACCTCCCTTACAGGATTGAGTTCACCCCTCCACTTT,CASTSLTGLSSPLHF
TRBJ2-7,TRBD1,14,.,TRBV7-2,TGTGCCAGCAGCTTGGGGACAGGGGCCTACGAGCAGTACTTC,CASSLGTGAYEQYF
TRBJ2-1,.,15,once,TRBV7-9,TGTGCCAGCAGCTTTTCGAGTTCCTCCTACAATGAGCAGTTCTTC,CASSFSSSSYNEQFF
TRBJ1-1,TRBD1,14,.,TRBV28,TGTGCCAGCAGCTTGGGACAGCGAAACACTGAAGCTTTCTTT,CASSLGQRNTEAFF
TRBJ1-3,.,15,.,TRBV28,TGTGCCCTCATACAAGAGGCTCACTCTGGAAACACCATATATTTT,CALIQEAHSGNTIYF
TRBJ2-5,TRBD2,15,.,TRBV19,TGTGCCAGTAGTCTGGGCGGGAGGGCCCGGGAGACCCAGTACTTC,CASSLGGRARETQYF
TRBJ2-7,.,14,.,TRBV19,TGTGCCAGTAGTCCAGGACATGGCTCTTACGAGCAGTACTTC,CASSPGHGSYEQYF
TRBJ2-1,TRBD2,13,.,TRBV2,TGTACAACGGTGACTAGCGGTTACAATGAGCAGTTCTTC,CTTVTSGYNEQFF
TRBJ2-2,TRBD1,15,.,TRBV6-5,TGTGCCAGCAGCCCCGGACAGGGGGTGACCGGGGAGCTGTTTTTT,CASSPGQGVTGELFF
TRBJ2-1,.,15,.,TRBV11-3,TGTGCCAGCAGCTTAGGGAGGGTCCTGTTCGATGAGCAGTTCTTC,CASSLGRVLFDEQFF
TRBJ2-7,TRBD1,14,.,TRBV29-1,TGCAGCGTTGAAGGGGGACAGGGGCAGTACGAGCAGTACTTC,CSVEGGQGQYEQYF
TRBJ1-3,.,14,.,TRBV5-1,TGCGCCAGCAAACCAGGGTCAGGTGGAAACACCATATATTTT,CASKPGSGGNTIYF
TRBJ1-1,.,18,.,TRBV14,TGTGCCAGCACCCCACTTCAAAGATCATACAGGGAGATGCCTGAAGCTTTCTTT,CASTPLQRSYREMPEAFF
TRBJ1-6,TRBD1,17,.,TRBV28,TGTGCCAGCAGTCTTGGGACAGGGGGTTCCTATAATTCACCCCTCCACTTT,CASSLGTGGSYNSPLHF
TRBJ1-6,TRBD1,15,.,TRBV18,TGTGCCAGCTCACCTGGGACAGGGGAAGTTTCACCCCTCCACTTT,CASSPGTGEVSPLHF
TRBJ2-5,TRBD1,16,.,TRBV7-9,TGTGCCAGCAGCCGGGTGGTTTCAGGGGGCGTGGAGACCCAGTACTTC,CASSRVVSGGVETQYF
TRBJ1-3,.,15,.,TRBV18,TGTGCCAGCTCACCGGGAGGGGACTCTGGAAACACCATATATTTT,CASSPGGDSGNTIYF
TRBJ2-5,TRBD2,15,.,TRBV25-1,TGTGCCAGCAGGCCCAGGACTAGCGGCCAAGAGACCCAGTACTTC,CASRPRTSGQETQYF
TRBJ1-1,.,14,few,TRBV7-9,TGTGCCAGCAGTCTTAGGGGTAGGGACACTGAAGCTTTCTTT,CASSLRGRDTEAFF
TRBJ1-4,TRBD1,15,.,TRBV19,TGTGCCAGTGCCGGGACAGGGTACACTAATGAAAAACTGTTTTTT,CASAGTGYTNEKLFF
TRBJ2-1,.,12,.,TRBV7-3,TGTGCCAGCAGCTTACTCATCGGTGAGCAGTTCTTC,CASSLLIGEQFF
TRBJ2-1,TRBD1,15,once,TRBV30,TGTGCCTGGAGTGGGGACAGGGGTGGACGGGATGAGCAGTTCTTC,CAWSGDRGGRDEQFF
TRBJ2-7,.,14,.,TRBV11-2,TGTGCCAGCAGCTTAGATAGGGGTTCGTCCGAGCAGTACTTC,CASSLDRGSSEQYF
TRBJ2-1,TRBD2,12,.,TRBV7-9,TGTGCCAGCAGCTTAGGGGAGGGACTAGACATCTTC,CASSLGEGLDIF
TRBJ1-5,.,13,.,TRBV6-5,TGTGCCAGCAGTTACGTTAGCGGACAGCCCCAGCATTTT,CASSYVSGQPQHF
TRBJ1-1,TRBD1,14,.,TRBV30,TGTGCCTGGAGCTGGGGACAGGGGGAAACTGAAGCTTTCTTT,CAWSWGQGETEAFF
TRBJ2-7,.,14,.,TRBV28,TGTGCCAGCAGGGGGGGAGGAAATCACTACGAGCAGTACTTC,CASRGGGNHYEQYF
TRBJ2-2,TRBD1,14,.,TRBV7-8,TGTGCCAGCAGCGCACAGGGGGCAACCGGGGAGCTGTTTTTT,CASSAQGATGELFF
TRBJ1-4,.,14,few,TRBV6-5,TGTGCCAGCAGCTACGGACAGAGAAATGAAAAACTGTTTTTT,CASSYGQRNEKLFF
TRBJ2-2,.,15,.,TRBV28,TGTGCCACCCTATCGTATTTCCCCAACACCGGGGAGCTGTTTTTT,CATLSYFPNTGELFF
TRBJ2-7,.,13,.,TRBV12-3/TRBV12-4,TGTGCCAGCGCGACACCTCAGGGCCACGAGCAGTACTTC,CASATPQGHEQYF
TRBJ1-1,.,19,once,TRBV28,TGTGCCAGCAGTTCCCCGGGGGGGGCGGGGACCTTGATCTTAGGGCGAGCTTTCTTT,CASSSPGGAGTLILGRAFF
TRBJ1-5,.,13,.,TRBV6-5,TGTGCCAGCAGTTTCCAGGAGGGTCAGCCCCAGCATTTT,CASSFQEGQPQHF
TRBJ1-1,.,14,.,TRBV5-4,TGTGCCAGCAGCTCCCTAACCATGAACACTGAAGCTTTCTTT,CASSSLTMNTEAFF